The 2 T cell receptor beta chains reported below all come from one sample, sequenced in a study of identical twins. TCRdb fed the 5' RACE reads into MiXCR, producing one record per CDR3 protein. The data show around 1.7 million distinct CDR3 sequences, with about 32% seen just once and about 0.27% held by the top ten. Sequencing was done on a sample of cord blood. The receptors originated from a newborn girl in good health.

The V call is TRBV19, the J call TRBJ2-5, with D possibly being TRBD2 (5 bases). V was trimmed by 8 bases and J by 11 bases, leaving 21 bases between them. The germline gives CDR1 LNHDA, CDR2 SQIVND (reference sequence). The CDR3 spans 13 residues. In nucleotides, the CDR3 is TGTGCCAGTGCGACTCCCCTACTTAGGGAGCAGTACTTC. This codes for CASATPLLREQYF.

In regard to this clonotype: Compared with germline, one end of the junction differs, possibly owing to a read error. The chain uses TRBV28 and TRBJ1-2, with D perhaps TRBD1 (5 bases). The V gene's germline CDR1 is MDHEN and CDR2 SYDVKM. The CDR3 loop spans 15 amino acids. Here the CDR3 reads CASSLSARVNCGYTF. CDR3 nucleotide sequence: TGTGCCAGCAGTTTATCTGCCAGGGTTAACTGTGGCTACACCTTC.